The 32 T cell receptor beta chains given below trace back to one sample, sequenced in a study of human T cells and chemical hapten exposure. TCRdb ran MiXCR on the RACE reads and lists one entry per CDR3 protein. The sample shows around 150,000 distinct CDR3 sequences, about 15% of them seen only once. Indicated time point: patch test 1, 2 weeks after DPC sensitization. Treatment given: therapeutic diphenylcyclopropenone sensitization with weekly scalp DPC. The sequences come from whole blood, collected in connection with sensitization to the hapten diphenylcyclopropenone (DPC). These receptors were obtained from a young woman with alopecia areata. Some clones in this sample may be carry-over from other donors' samples.

This clonotype appeared a few times. The gene calls are TRBV5-6 and TRBJ2-7; 7 bases match TRBD2. V was pared by 0 bases and J by 2 bases, with 8 bases of the junction left unmatched. Germline CDR1 reads SGHDT; CDR2 reads YYEEEE. The CDR3 has 16 residues. Here the CDR3 DNA reads TGTGCCAGCAGCTTGGACCCCGGGGGGACGACCTACGAGCAGTACTTC. This sequence encodes CASSLDPGGTTYEQYF.

A few counts support this clonotype. This rearrangement joins TRBV30 to TRBJ2-7; 11 bases are a match to TRBD2. Germline assignment: CDR1 GTSNPN and CDR2 SVGIG (reference sequence). V lost 3 bases to trimming and J lost 9 bases; unmatched junction nucleotides: 1. This CDR3 spans 11 amino acids. The CDR3 nucleotides read TGTGCCTGGAGCCTAGCGGGAGGGCAGTACTTC. It is translated as CAWSLAGGQYF.

The chain has TRBV30 and TRBJ2-1; weak D call: TRBD2 (6 bases). This CDR3 is 12 amino acids long. Germline CDR1 reads GTSNPN; CDR2 reads SVGIG (reference sequence). The chain's CDR3 is CATGGSYNEQFF. CDR3 nucleotides: TGTGCAACTGGAGGGTCCTACAATGAGCAGTTCTTC.

This clonotype was counted at least ten times. This chain uses TRBV20-1 with TRBJ2-3; 13 bases fit TRBD2. With 3 bases clipped from V and 4 bases from J, the junction kept 4 bases outside the gene matches. The length of the CDR3 is 15 residues. Germline loops: CDR1 DFQATT, CDR2 SNEGSKA (reference sequence). The CDR3 nucleotides are TGCAGTGCTAGCGGGACTAGCGGGAAGGCAGATACGCAGTATTTT. It encodes CSASGTSGKADTQYF.

The chain uses TRBV5-1 and TRBJ2-3; D is undetermined. This CDR3 is 15 amino acids long. The germline V gene has CDR1 SGHRS and CDR2 YFSETQ. V was pared by 4 bases and J by 0 bases, with 12 bases between. CDR3 coding DNA: TGCGCCAGCAGCCCGGTACGTCGAAGCACAGATACGCAGTATTTT. Translation gives CASSPVRRSTDTQYF. Supplemented by reference TRBV5-1 and TRBJ2-3, the full variable domain reads KAGVTQTPRYLIKTRGQQVTLSCSPISGHRSVSWYQQTPGQGLQFLFEYFSETQRNKGNFPGRFSGRQFSNSRSEMNVSTLELGDSALYLCASSPVRRSTDTQYFGPGTRLTVL.

This clonotype turned up a few times. In nucleotides, the CDR3 is TGCAGCGCCCGGCAGGGGGCTGAGTCAGATACGCAGTATTTT. Translation gives CSARQGAESDTQYF. V gene TRBV29-1 combines with J gene TRBJ2-3; 8 positions match TRBD1. The CDR3 is 14 amino acids. CDR1 is SQVTM, CDR2 ANQGSEA, per germline. J gave up 4 bases and V 7 bases, and 10 bases lay outside the gene matches.

The chain carries TRBV12-3 or TRBV12-4 and TRBJ2-7; perhaps D is TRBD1 or TRBD2 (6 bases each). The CDR3 has 14 residues. The V gene lost 1 base and the J gene lost 3 bases, with 10 bases spanning the gap. In DNA form, the CDR3 reads TGTGCCAGCAGTTTAGGGGGGGCCGACTACGAGCAGTACTTC. It codes for CASSLGGADYEQYF.

The V and J genes are TRBV27 and TRBJ1-5; D is unresolved. Germline lookup yields CDR1 MNHEY and CDR2 SMNVEV (reference sequence). V lost 0 bases to trimming and J lost 7 bases, with 10 bases between them. This CDR3 is built from 14 residues. CDR3 DNA sequence: TGTGCCAGCAGTTTATCGGCCTATGGGCAGCCCCAGCATTTT. It yields the protein CASSLSAYGQPQHF.

The chain links TRBV3-1 to TRBJ2-7, with no clear D. V shed 5 bases and J shed 6 bases, with 8 bases lying between them. The CDR3 loop spans 11 amino acids. CDR1 and CDR2 from the germline V gene are LGHDT and YNNKEL (reference sequence). The CDR3 DNA reads TGTGCCAGCAGCAACCAAGGCGAGCAGTACTTC. Amino acid sequence: CASSNQGEQYF.

This clonotype was observed a handful of times. The rearrangement joins TRBV13 to TRBJ1-1; TRBD1 might be the D (6 bases). Germline-derived CDR1 and CDR2 are PRHDT and FYEKMQ (reference sequence). Trimming removed 6 bases from V and 4 bases from J, with 27 bases in between. This CDR3 has 18 residues. The CDR3 DNA reads TGTGCCAGCAGTCCGCCACAGGGTTATAATAACGTAGGCACTGAAGCTTTCTTT. Protein product: CASSPPQGYNNVGTEAFF.

The V call is TRBV6-2 or TRBV6-3, the J call TRBJ1-5, with a possible D match to TRBD1 (6 bases). Germline V gives CDR1 MNHEY, CDR2 SVGEGT. Trimming removed 2 bases from V and 1 base from J, with 18 bases in between. The CDR3 consists of 18 residues. CDR3 DNA sequence: TGTGCCAGCAGTTACATCCTCGGGGGGCTAAGGAGCAATCAGCCCCAGCATTTT. Amino acids: CASSYILGGLRSNQPQHF.

This clonotype showed up just a few times. The rearrangement uses TRBV7-9 and TRBJ2-5; 10 bases are shared with TRBD2. CDR3 length equals 15 residues. V lost 5 bases and J lost 5; bases outside the gene matches: 8. The germline V gene has CDR1 SEHNR and CDR2 FQNEAQ (reference sequence). CDR3 in DNA: TGTGCCAGCAGCCAAGTAGCGGGGGGCCCGGAGACCCAGTACTTC. It specifies CASSQVAGGPETQYF. Based on the CDR3 plus reference TRBV7-9 and TRBJ2-5, the full variable domain is DTGVSQNPRHKITKRGQNVTFRCDPISEHNRLYWYRQTLGQGPEFLTYFQNEAQLEKSRLLSDRFSAERPKGSFSTLEIQRTEQGDSAMYLCASSQVAGGPETQYFGPGTRLLVL.

This clonotype was seen many times. This chain uses TRBV6-2 or TRBV6-3 with TRBJ2-2; D might be TRBD1 (5 bases). The V end was cut by 6 bases, the J end by 6 bases, with 14 bases between. Germline CDR1 is MNHEY and CDR2 is SVGEGT. The CDR3 extends over 14 amino acids. CDR3 DNA sequence: TGTGCCAGCAGACCAGGCAGGGTCGCCGGGGAGCTGTTTTTT. Its protein product is CASRPGRVAGELFF.

This clonotype occurred many times. The rearrangement uses TRBV20-1 and TRBJ1-2; D is undetermined. The V end was cut by 5 bases, the J end by 4 bases, with 11 bases between. CDR1 and CDR2 (germline): DFQATT, SNEGSKA (reference sequence). This CDR3 is 12 amino acids long. The CDR3 nucleotides read TGCAGTGCTGGACCCTCGCTCTATGGCTACACCTTC. Translated: CSAGPSLYGYTF.

J is TRBJ2-3 and V is TRBV19; D might be TRBD2 (6 bases). There are 13 residues in the CDR3. Between the trimmed V and J ends, which lost 8 bases and 3 bases, there was a span of 12 bases. Germline loops: CDR1 LNHDA, CDR2 SQIVND (reference sequence). The CDR3 DNA reads as TGTGCCAGTTGCCGGGCGGGAACAGATACGCAGTATTTT. Amino acid sequence: CASCRAGTDTQYF.

The sample holds a few counts of this clonotype. The J gene is TRBJ1-4, the V gene TRBV7-2, with unresolved D. CDR3 length: 15 amino acids. Germline lookup yields CDR1 SGHTA and CDR2 FQGNSA. V lost 4 bases to trimming and J lost 5 bases, with 14 bases between them. The CDR3 coding sequence is TGTGCCAGCAGCTCCGCCGCGGTGCCCAATGAAAAACTGTTTTTT. Translated: CASSSAAVPNEKLFF.

This clonotype was counted only a few times. The rearrangement uses TRBV5-4 and TRBJ2-2; tentatively, D is TRBD1 or TRBD2 (6 bases each). Looked up from germline, CDR1 is SGHNT and CDR2 is YYREEE (reference sequence). This CDR3 is 15 amino acids long. Trimming cost V 4 bases and J 2 bases, with 12 bases left between them. Here the CDR3 reads CASSRRDTNTGELFF. The DNA for the CDR3 is TGTGCCAGCAGCCGGCGGGACACCAACACCGGGGAGCTGTTTTTT.

This clonotype was observed many times. The rearrangement joins TRBV28 to TRBJ1-3, with 7 nucleotides matching TRBD1. Losses at the gene ends were 4 bases for V and 4 bases for J; bases not matched to a gene: 16. CDR3 size: 18 residues. Germline V gene lookup returns CDR1 MDHEN and CDR2 SYDVKM. CDR3 sequence: CASSSGTGEVAKGNTIYF. The CDR3, as DNA: TGTGCCAGCAGTTCGGGTACAGGGGAGGTCGCAAAGGGAAACACCATATATTTT.

A few counts support this clonotype. V usage is TRBV30 and J usage is TRBJ1-1, with TRBD1 matching 11 bases. V gave up 4 bases and J gave up 3 bases; unmatched junction bases: 1. This CDR3 is built from 13 residues. Germline CDR1 GTSNPN, CDR2 SVGIG (reference sequence). CDR3 in DNA: TGTGCCTGGACGGGACAGGGGGACACTGAAGCTTTCTTT. Translation: CAWTGQGDTEAFF.

In the case of this clonotype: A much larger clone lies a single base off, so this may be a read error. V usage is TRBV30 and J usage is TRBJ1-3; D is unclear. This CDR3 contains 13 residues. Germline assignment: CDR1 GTSNPN and CDR2 SVGIG (reference sequence). The DNA of the CDR3 is TGTGCCAGGAGTAGCTTCTCTGGAAACACCATATATTTT. Amino acid sequence: CARSSFSGNTIYF.

This sequence joins TRBV7-2 and TRBJ1-2, with D tentatively TRBD1 (5 bases). The germline V and J ends were trimmed by 5 bases and 1 base, with 20 bases remaining between them. Looked up from germline, CDR1 is SGHTA and CDR2 is FQGNSA. CDR3 length: 17 residues. The CDR3 reads CASSPPNAQGLNYGYTF. DNA of the CDR3: TGTGCCAGCAGCCCGCCTAATGCGCAGGGCCTTAACTATGGCTACACCTTC.

This clonotype was picked up many times. Here the CDR3 DNA reads TGTGCCAGCAGGCGCGGGGAGGGGACTGAAGCTTTCTTT. Translated: CASRRGEGTEAFF. This sequence joins TRBV12-3 or TRBV12-4 and TRBJ1-1; D is possibly TRBD1 (5 bases). The CDR3 runs 13 residues. V was shortened by 6 bases and J by 5 bases, with 13 bases between the two germline ends.

V usage is TRBV6-2 or TRBV6-3 and J usage is TRBJ2-1, with 8 bases that match TRBD2. The CDR3 is 16 residues long. Unmatched junction bases numbered 8, after V lost 2 bases and J lost 5 bases. Germline V CDR1 and CDR2: MNHEY, SVGEGT. The CDR3 DNA sequence: TGTGCCAGCAGTTACACGGGGACTAGGTTGGACAATGAGCAGTTCTTC. Its protein is CASSYTGTRLDNEQFF.

The chain carries TRBV28 and TRBJ1-2; D uncertain. The V end was cut by 6 bases, the J end by 0 bases, with 11 bases between. The CDR3 is made up of 14 amino acids. Germline V gene lookup returns CDR1 MDHEN and CDR2 SYDVKM. For the CDR3, the DNA is TGTGCCAGCAGACCTCTTGGATCTAACTATGGCTACACCTTC. Protein: CASRPLGSNYGYTF.

The gene calls are TRBV11-2 and TRBJ2-3; no clear D gene. V gave up 0 bases and J gave up 2 bases, with 12 bases separating them. This CDR3 contains 16 residues. Germline assignment: CDR1 SGHAT and CDR2 FQNNGV. In DNA, the CDR3 is TGTGCCAGCAGCTTAGATTTAGCCGGACCCACAGATACGCAGTATTTT. Encoded protein: CASSLDLAGPTDTQYF.

The chain is built from TRBV18 and TRBJ2-1; D uncertain. The V and J ends lost 5 bases and 0 bases respectively, with 14 bases between them. The CDR3 sequence is 16 residues long. CDR1 is KGHSH, CDR2 LQKENI, per germline. DNA of the CDR3: TGTGCCAGCTCAAGCCGGTCGGGTCACTCCTACAATGAGCAGTTCTTC. Translating it yields CASSSRSGHSYNEQFF.

The chain employs TRBV28 and TRBJ1-4; TRBD1 is a possible D gene (6 bases). V gave up 6 bases and J gave up 8 bases, with 16 bases separating them. The CDR3 runs to 14 residues. Germline V gene lookup returns CDR1 MDHEN and CDR2 SYDVKM. Written as DNA, the CDR3 is TGTGCCAGCAGCCAAACAGGGAGGTACGAAAAACTGTTTTTT. Translated, it gives CASSQTGRYEKLFF. Drawing the rest from reference TRBV28 and TRBJ1-4, the complete variable domain is DVKVTQSSRYLVKRTGEKVFLECVQDMDHENMFWYRQDPGLGLRLIYFSYDVKMKEKGDIPEGYSVSREKKERFSLILESASTNQTSMYLCASSQTGRYEKLFFGSGTQLSVL.

This clonotype was detected a few times. The chain has TRBV5-1 and TRBJ2-3; D possibly corresponds to TRBD2 (6 bases). Trimming cost V 0 bases and J 6 bases, with 17 bases left between them. The CDR3 spans 16 residues. The germline CDR1 and CDR2 sequences are SGHRS and YFSETQ. The CDR3 is CASSLALRDPQDTQYF. Written as DNA, the CDR3 is TGCGCCAGCAGCTTGGCGTTGCGGGACCCGCAGGATACGCAGTATTTT.

This clonotype has more than one count but fewer than ten. The chain uses TRBV7-6 and TRBJ2-7; 13 nucleotides line up with TRBD2. The CDR3 covers 20 residues. CDR1 is SGHVS, CDR2 FNYEAQ, per germline. The J segment lost 2 bases and the V segment lost 6 bases, leaving 19 bases of the junction unmatched. The CDR3 spells CASSQTLDSGTSGTPYEQYF. The CDR3 DNA is TGTGCCAGCAGTCAAACCCTGGACTCCGGGACTAGCGGGACCCCCTACGAGCAGTACTTC.

The chain employs TRBV12-3 or TRBV12-4 and TRBJ2-7; D might be TRBD1 (5 bases). Trimming took off 5 bases at V and 2 bases at J, with 10 bases between the two ends. The CDR3 consists of 13 residues. CDR3 sequence: CASSGHSTYEQYF. CDR3 in DNA: TGTGCCAGCAGTGGACACTCAACCTACGAGCAGTACTTC.

This rearrangement joins TRBV6-1 to TRBJ1-1; 8 bases line up with TRBD1. CDR1 and CDR2 from the germline V gene are MNHNS and SASEGT. With 7 bases clipped from V and 3 bases from J, the junction kept 10 bases outside the gene matches. The CDR3 totals 15 residues. CDR3 sequence reads: CASTTAGGKHTEAFF. The CDR3 nucleotides read TGTGCCAGCACAACAGCAGGGGGCAAACACACTGAAGCTTTCTTT.

The chain employs TRBV7-2 and TRBJ1-6; 11 nucleotides align to TRBD1. Unmatched junction bases numbered 3, after V lost 5 bases and J lost 9 bases. CDR1 is SGHTA, CDR2 FQGNSA, per germline. The CDR3 is 14 amino acids. The DNA for the CDR3 is TGTGCCAGCAGCGCCGGGACAGGGGGTTCACCCCTCCACTTT. This sequence encodes CASSAGTGGSPLHF.